This TCR beta chain was sequenced in a study of shared clonotypes between healthy human individuals. CDR3 length: 13 amino acids. V lost 2 bases, J lost 5 bases, and 9 bases lay in between. Germline CDR1 is LGHNT and CDR2 is FRNRAP. Naive CD8 cells lacked CD45RO and underwent positive selection for CCR7, leaving out terminally differentiated effector memory CD45RA+ cells. The input for sorted-subset replicate PCRs was about 200 ng DNA, tens of thousands of T cell genomes. Data came from immunoSEQ multiplex PCR; TCRdb stores just in-frame clones and leaves some out. Here the sample spans 630,000 or so clones, roughly 98% being singletons.

The TCR originated in a man younger than 45 in good health. The source material was naive CD8+ T cells sorted from blood. The chain couples TRBV12-5 to TRBJ1-2; TRBD1 might be the D (6 bases). CDR3 sequence reads: CASGLPGTYGYTF. CDR3 sequence (DNA): TGTGCTAGTGGTTTGCCGGGGACATATGGCTACACCTTC.